One TCR beta chain is described in this entry. Trimming shortened V by 6 bases and J by 1 base, and 15 bases separated the two germline ends. There are 15 residues in the CDR3. CDR1 is MNHEY and CDR2 is SVGAGI in the germline V gene. The sample is drawn from a study of blood T cell repertoires in COVID-19. Clones were read by immunoSEQ multiplex PCR, and TCRdb kept only the in-frame ones, dropping some. Of roughly 320,000 clones in the sample, 85% to 95% were seen once. Material: PBMCs or T cells enriched from blood (not recorded which). V and J are TRBV6-5 and TRBJ1-1, with D possibly being TRBD1 (6 bases). This clonotype was sampled from a woman aged 30 to 39 who had been exposed to COVID-19. This CDR3 reads CASSSGTSRNTEAFF. CDR3 sequence (DNA): TGTGCCAGCAGCTCCGGGACATCCCGGAACACTGAAGCTTTCTTT.